Listed below are T cell receptor beta chains from one sample, sequenced in a study of CDR3 diversity in severe acne. TCRdb processed the PCR reads anew with MiXCR; each CDR3 protein has one entry. Of some 85,000 distinct CDR3 sequences listed, approximately 49% were seen once; the top ten hold roughly 10%. The sequencing sample was made of blood. These receptors originate from a male donor with severe acne vulgaris. CDR3s include the opening cysteine and the closing phenylalanine or tryptophan. The order of the fields is CDR3 DNA, CDR3 protein, J gene, V gene, clone size, D gene. A D gene is named only where the DNA matches it firmly. Size is stated for part of the rows, as once, few or many counts, or as a class when the clone is expanded.

CDR3nt: TGTGCCAGCAGTGAAGATCCCCAGGGAAATTACGAGCAGTACTTC; CDR3aa: CASSEDPQGNYEQYF; j_gene: TRBJ2-7; v_gene: TRBV6-1; abundance: many; d_gene: .
CDR3nt: TGTGCCAGTAGTACCTCAGCCGGAGAACTGTTTTTT; CDR3aa: CASSTSAGELFF; j_gene: TRBJ1-4; v_gene: TRBV19; abundance: .; d_gene: .
CDR3nt: TGCAGTGCTTGGGACACCAGAAACCTCCATAGCAATCAGCCCCAGCATTTT; CDR3aa: CSAWDTRNLHSNQPQHF; j_gene: TRBJ1-5; v_gene: TRBV20-1; abundance: .; d_gene: .
CDR3nt: TGTGCCAGCAGCTCCGGACTAGCCTCCCTAGGGGCGGATACGCAGTATTTT; CDR3aa: CASSSGLASLGADTQYF; j_gene: TRBJ2-3; v_gene: TRBV7-2; abundance: .; d_gene: TRBD2
CDR3nt: TGTGCCAGCGTGCACAGGCTCCGGGAAGAGCAGTACTTC; CDR3aa: CASVHRLREEQYF; j_gene: TRBJ2-7; v_gene: TRBV2; abundance: many; d_gene: .
CDR3nt: TGTGCCAGCTCCTTCGTGAGGACAGATACGCAGTATTTT; CDR3aa: CASSFVRTDTQYF; j_gene: TRBJ2-3; v_gene: TRBV2; abundance: many; d_gene: .
CDR3nt: TGCAGTGCTAGAGATCGGGGAACGGCAGATAACTATGGCTACACCTTC; CDR3aa: CSARDRGTADNYGYTF; j_gene: TRBJ1-2; v_gene: TRBV20-1; abundance: .; d_gene: .
CDR3nt: TGTGCCAGCAGCTCAAGCCTAATGAGGACACCCCTCCACTTT; CDR3aa: CASSSSLMRTPLHF; j_gene: TRBJ1-6; v_gene: TRBV11-2; abundance: .; d_gene: .
CDR3nt: TGTGCCTGGTATCGGGGTCAGGGTGAAAAACTGTTTTTT; CDR3aa: CAWYRGQGEKLFF; j_gene: TRBJ1-4; v_gene: TRBV30; abundance: many; d_gene: .
CDR3nt: TGTGCCAGTAGTCAGACAGGGTTTGGCTACACCTTC; CDR3aa: CASSQTGFGYTF; j_gene: TRBJ1-2; v_gene: TRBV19; abundance: once; d_gene: TRBD1
CDR3nt: TGTGCCAGCAGCCAAGATCTCTTAGGGGATACGCAGTATTTT; CDR3aa: CASSQDLLGDTQYF; j_gene: TRBJ2-3; v_gene: TRBV4-2; abundance: many; d_gene: .
CDR3nt: TGTGCCAGCAGCTCTGGGGGAACCTATGGCTACACCTTC; CDR3aa: CASSSGGTYGYTF; j_gene: TRBJ1-2; v_gene: TRBV7-2; abundance: .; d_gene: .
CDR3nt: TGTGCCAGCAGCTCCGCGGGGGAGTCGGAGCCCCAGCATTTT; CDR3aa: CASSSAGESEPQHF; j_gene: TRBJ1-5; v_gene: TRBV7-9; abundance: .; d_gene: .
CDR3nt: TGTGCCACCAGTGACTCCGGGACTAGCGGACGGGGTGAGCAGTTCTTC; CDR3aa: CATSDSGTSGRGEQFF; j_gene: TRBJ2-1; v_gene: TRBV24-1; abundance: few; d_gene: TRBD2
CDR3nt: TGTGCCAGCAGCGCGGACAGCTCCTATAATTCACCCCTCCACTTT; CDR3aa: CASSADSSYNSPLHF; j_gene: TRBJ1-6; v_gene: TRBV28; abundance: few; d_gene: .
CDR3nt: TGCAGTGCTAGTTCAGGGCCGGGGTACGAGCAGTACTTC; CDR3aa: CSASSGPGYEQYF; j_gene: TRBJ2-7; v_gene: TRBV20-1; abundance: .; d_gene: .
CDR3nt: TGTGCCAGCAGCTATGGACTCCGAGTAAACTACGAGCAGTACTTC; CDR3aa: CASSYGLRVNYEQYF; j_gene: TRBJ2-7; v_gene: TRBV7-2; abundance: .; d_gene: .
CDR3nt: TGTGCCAGCAGCTTAGCGAGGCTAGCAGCCAATGAGCAGTTCTTC; CDR3aa: CASSLARLAANEQFF; j_gene: TRBJ2-1; v_gene: TRBV7-8; abundance: .; d_gene: .
CDR3nt: TGTGCCAGCAGCCACCCACAGGGGTGGGCAGATACGCAGTATTTT; CDR3aa: CASSHPQGWADTQYF; j_gene: TRBJ2-3; v_gene: TRBV3-1; abundance: .; d_gene: TRBD1
CDR3nt: TGTGCCAGCAGCTTCGGGACAGGGTGGAATTCACCCCTCCACTTT; CDR3aa: CASSFGTGWNSPLHF; j_gene: TRBJ1-6; v_gene: TRBV7-6; abundance: .; d_gene: TRBD1
CDR3nt: TGCGCCAGCAGCCCAGGGGCCCACTACGAGCAGTACTTC; CDR3aa: CASSPGAHYEQYF; j_gene: TRBJ2-7; v_gene: TRBV5-1; abundance: many; d_gene: .
CDR3nt: TGTGCCAGCCAAACTACAGGGGGCGCGTATTTTGAAAAACTGTTTTTT; CDR3aa: CASQTTGGAYFEKLFF; j_gene: TRBJ1-4; v_gene: TRBV28; abundance: .; d_gene: TRBD1
CDR3nt: TGCAGTGCTAGAGATCTAGCCAAAGCCATTCAGTACTTC; CDR3aa: CSARDLAKAIQYF; j_gene: TRBJ2-4; v_gene: TRBV20-1; abundance: .; d_gene: .
CDR3nt: TGTGCCAGCAGCTTGGGACAGGGCGAGACCCAGTACTTC; CDR3aa: CASSLGQGETQYF; j_gene: TRBJ2-5; v_gene: TRBV5-6; abundance: .; d_gene: TRBD1
CDR3nt: TGTGCCAGCACCGGCCGGGACTCCCGAGGGAGCTCCTACAATGAGCAGTTCTTC; CDR3aa: CASTGRDSRGSSYNEQFF; j_gene: TRBJ2-1; v_gene: TRBV6-5; abundance: many; d_gene: .
CDR3nt: TGCGCCAGCAGTGAGTCAACCGGGGAGCTGTTTTTT; CDR3aa: CASSESTGELFF; j_gene: TRBJ2-2; v_gene: TRBV10-1; abundance: .; d_gene: .